These 2 T cell receptor beta chains came from one sample sequenced in a study of T cell changes during pregnancy in multiple sclerosis. The repertoire was sequenced with immunoSEQ multiplex PCR; TCRdb's copy has only in-frame clones and lacks some. The sample lists some 110,000 clones; 91% were seen once. The input for sequencing was peripheral blood, taken before pregnancy. These receptors were collected from a female donor with multiple sclerosis, enrolled in a pregnancy study.

The chain uses TRBV10-2 and TRBJ2-5; tentatively, D is TRBD2 (5 bases). Trimming took off 8 bases at V and 5 bases at J, with 15 bases between the two ends. The CDR3 is 13 residues long. Germline loops: CDR1 WSHSY, CDR2 SAAADI. In DNA form, the CDR3 reads TGCGCCAGCCGCCCTCTAGCCGGGGAGACCCAGTACTTC. Its translation: CASRPLAGETQYF.

This clone was recorded once. The rearrangement joins TRBV5-1 to TRBJ1-2; TRBD1 matches at 7 bases. The CDR3 contains 18 residues. The J segment lost 5 bases and the V segment lost 3 bases, leaving 19 bases of the junction unmatched. The germline V gene encodes CDR1 SGHRS and CDR2 YFSETQ. The CDR3 DNA follows: TGCGCCAGCAGCTCCCGGCCCCTTACAGGGACAGTCCTTTATGGCTACACCTTC. Its protein is CASSSRPLTGTVLYGYTF.